A single sample is the source of the 4 T cell receptor beta chains below, sequenced in a study of cytomegalovirus exposure and HLA in healthy donors. PCR primers comprised 60 Vbeta and 13 Jbeta primers. Profiled with immunoSEQ multiplex PCR; TCRdb holds only in-frame clones, not every one. The sample holds approximately 160,000 clones, 60% to 85% seen once. What was sequenced was PBMCs. Receptors were obtained from a male donor in good health and CMV-seropositive.

The V and J genes are TRBV6-1 and TRBJ2-7, with D perhaps matching TRBD2 (7 bases). The CDR3 runs to 15 residues. V was shortened by 6 bases and J by 7 bases, with 22 bases between the two germline ends. Germline V gives CDR1 MNHNS, CDR2 SASEGT. The CDR3 reads CASRDIRGALGEQYF. The DNA of the CDR3 is TGTGCCAGCAGGGACATCCGGGGGGCCTTGGGGGAGCAGTACTTC.

This sequence joins TRBV25-1 and TRBJ2-3, with TRBD2 identical over 10 bases. The J segment lost 0 bases and the V segment lost 2 bases, leaving 8 bases of the junction unmatched. The CDR3 has 18 amino acids. Germline loops: CDR1 MGHDK, CDR2 SYGVNS. The CDR3 DNA reads as TGTGCCAGCAGTGAAACCAGCGGGGGGGAGGGAAGCACAGATACGCAGTATTTT. It translates to CASSETSGGEGSTDTQYF.

The V and J genes are TRBV5-1 and TRBJ2-2, with TRBD1 matching 7 bases. V shed 2 bases and J 3 bases; nucleotides not matched to a gene: 4. Germline V gene sequence: CDR1 SGHRS, CDR2 YFSETQ. CDR3 size: 15 residues. The CDR3 nucleotides are TGCGCCAGCAGCTTCCTACAGGGGTACACCGGGGAGCTGTTTTTT. It encodes CASSFLQGYTGELFF. The full variable domain, with the rest looked up from reference TRBV5-1 and TRBJ2-2, is KAGVTQTPRYLIKTRGQQVTLSCSPISGHRSVSWYQQTPGQGLQFLFEYFSETQRNKGNFPGRFSGRQFSNSRSEMNVSTLELGDSALYLCASSFLQGYTGELFFGEGSRLTVL.

The chain joins TRBV10-3 to TRBJ1-1, with a possible D match to TRBD1 (5 bases). This CDR3 is 12 amino acids long. Trimming left V 6 bases short and J 6 bases short, with 11 bases between. The germline gives CDR1 ENHRY, CDR2 SYGVKD. CDR3 DNA sequence: TGTGCCATCAGAGGGGAGGTCGCTGAAGCTTTCTTT. Translation gives CAIRGEVAEAFF.